The 2 T cell receptor beta chains listed next were all sequenced from one sample in a study of control samples from healthy donors and cancer patients. Generated by immunoSEQ multiplex PCR, the TCRdb table keeps only in-frame clones and is missing some. The sample lists under 75,000 clones, 90% occurring once. Sequencing input: PBMCs. The origin of the receptors is a woman between 45 and 65 years old with colorectal cancer.

This chain uses TRBV2 with TRBJ2-3; the D is unclear. Germline lookup yields CDR1 SNHLY and CDR2 FYNNEI. This CDR3 comprises 13 residues. V shed 7 bases and J shed 2 bases, with 10 bases lying between them. The CDR3 DNA reads as TGTGCCAGCAATCCTCTTTTCACAGATACGCAGTATTTT. Amino acids: CASNPLFTDTQYF. Variable domain in full (rest from reference TRBV2 and TRBJ2-3): EPEVTQTPSHQVTQMGQEVILRCVPISNHLYFYWYRQILGQKVEFLVSFYNNEISEKSEIFDDQFSVERPDGSNFTLKIRSTKLEDSAMYFCASNPLFTDTQYFGPGTRLTVL.

For the CDR3, the DNA is TGTGCCAGCAGCTTAACGGCAGGTCGGCAAGAATACAATGAGCAGTTCTTC. It specifies CASSLTAGRQEYNEQFF. The chain couples TRBV7-3 to TRBJ2-1; no clear D. In germline, CDR1 is SGHTA, CDR2 FQGTGA. The CDR3 is 17 residues long. With 0 bases removed from V and 4 bases from J, the gap between germline ends came to 16 bases.